These 4 T cell receptor beta chains came from one sample sequenced in a study of T cells in Graves' hyperthyroidism and ophthalmopathy. The TCR beta CDR3 regions underwent amplification using RNA transcripts as the source. The primer set for the first-round RT-PCR of the TCR CDR3 was HTBI. TCRdb reanalysed the multiplex PCR reads using MiXCR and keeps one entry per CDR3 protein. Altogether 450,000 to 500,000 distinct CDR3 sequences are present, roughly 22% being singletons, with the ten largest covering 45% to 50%. Material for sequencing was blood. Source of these receptors: a woman in her sixties or seventies with Graves' ophthalmopathy.

This chain joins TRBV30 and TRBJ1-5; D is unresolved. CDR3 size: 13 residues. Trimming pared 3 bases from V and 3 bases from J, leaving 9 bases between. Germline V CDR1 and CDR2: GTSNPN, SVGIG (reference sequence). The CDR3 DNA reads as TGTGCCTGGAGCGCCTCGTACAATCAGCCCCAGCATTTT. Translated: CAWSASYNQPQHF. The full variable domain, its missing parts supplied by reference TRBV30 and TRBJ1-5, is SQTIHQWPATLVQPVGSPLSLECTVEGTSNPNLYWYRQAAGRGLQLLFYSVGIGQISSEVPQNLSASRPQDRQFILSSKKLLLSDSGFYLCAWSASYNQPQHFGDGTRLSIL.

This clonotype was seen ten or more times. This sequence joins TRBV6-2 or TRBV6-3 and TRBJ2-3; TRBD2 matches 11 bases. The CDR3 contains 15 residues. Per germline, CDR1 MNHEY and CDR2 SVGEGT. V lost 2 bases to trimming and J lost 5 bases; unmatched junction nucleotides: 3. The CDR3: CASSYGSGRVDTQYF. Written as DNA, the CDR3 is TGTGCCAGCAGTTACGGTAGCGGGAGGGTAGATACGCAGTATTTT.

This clonotype appeared a single time. The junction differs from germline at one of its ends, possibly a read error. This chain uses TRBV30 with TRBJ2-5; possibly TRBD2 for D (6 bases). This CDR3 region has 12 residues. Germline V gene sequence: CDR1 GTSNPN, CDR2 SVGIG (reference sequence). CDR3 bases: TGTGCCTGGCAGGGAGGTGGAGAGATCCAGTACTTC. Protein: CAWQGGGEIQYF. Using reference TRBV30 and TRBJ2-5 for the parts outside the CDR3, the full variable domain is SQTIHQWPATLVQPVGSPLSLECTVEGTSNPNLYWYRQAAGRGLQLLFYSVGIGQISSEVPQNLSASRPQDRQFILSSKKLLLSDSGFYLCAWQGGGEIQYFGPGTRLLVL.

This clonotype occurred many times. The DNA for the CDR3 is TGTGCCAGCAGCTTAGAAGGGGCGGAGACCCAGTACTTC. Translated, it gives CASSLEGAETQYF. The chain couples TRBV11-3 to TRBJ2-5, with D perhaps matching TRBD1 (5 bases). Germline lookup yields CDR1 SGHNT and CDR2 YENEEA. V was shortened by 0 bases and J by 5 bases, with 7 bases between the two germline ends. The CDR3 covers 13 residues.